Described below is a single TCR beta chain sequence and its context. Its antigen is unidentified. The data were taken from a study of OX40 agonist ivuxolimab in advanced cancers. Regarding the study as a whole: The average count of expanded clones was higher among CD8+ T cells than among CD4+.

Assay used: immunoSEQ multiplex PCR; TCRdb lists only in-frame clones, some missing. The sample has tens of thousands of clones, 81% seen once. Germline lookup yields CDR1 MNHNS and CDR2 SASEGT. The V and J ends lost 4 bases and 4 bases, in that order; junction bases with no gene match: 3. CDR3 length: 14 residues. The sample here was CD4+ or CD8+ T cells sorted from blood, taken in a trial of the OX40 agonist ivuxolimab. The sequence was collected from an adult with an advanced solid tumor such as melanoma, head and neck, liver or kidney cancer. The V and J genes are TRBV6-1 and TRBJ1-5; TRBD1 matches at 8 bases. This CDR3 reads CASSGGQGNQPQHF. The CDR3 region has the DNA TGTGCCAGCAGTGGCGGACAGGGTAATCAGCCCCAGCATTTT.